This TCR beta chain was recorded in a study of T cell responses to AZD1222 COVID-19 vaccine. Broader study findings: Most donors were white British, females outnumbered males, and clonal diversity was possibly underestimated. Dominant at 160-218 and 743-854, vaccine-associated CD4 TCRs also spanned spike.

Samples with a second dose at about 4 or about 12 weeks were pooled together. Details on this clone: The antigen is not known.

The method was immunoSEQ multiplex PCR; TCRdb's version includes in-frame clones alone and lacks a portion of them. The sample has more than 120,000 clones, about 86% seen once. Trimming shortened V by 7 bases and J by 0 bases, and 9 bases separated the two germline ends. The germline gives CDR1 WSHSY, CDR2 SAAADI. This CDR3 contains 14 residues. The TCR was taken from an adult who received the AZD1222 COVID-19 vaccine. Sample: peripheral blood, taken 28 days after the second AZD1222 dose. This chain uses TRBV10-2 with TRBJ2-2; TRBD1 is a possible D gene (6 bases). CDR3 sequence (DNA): TGCGCCAGCAAAGGGGGTCCGAACACCGGGGAGCTGTTTTTT. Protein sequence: CASKGGPNTGELFF.